Below, 18 T cell receptor beta chains from the same sample are listed, as sequenced in a study of T cell responses to AZD1222 COVID-19 vaccine. Here immunoSEQ multiplex PCR was the method, and the copy in TCRdb shows in-frame clones only, minus some. Of 150,000 to 200,000 clones detected, less than 95% appear once; the ten largest clones hold more than 1.1%. The sequencing here drew on peripheral blood, taken on day 0 of AZD1222 vaccination. These receptors came from an adult in good health.

V and J are TRBV4-1 and TRBJ2-5; no reliable D call. V lost 0 bases and J lost 0, with 5 bases in between. The CDR3 contains 14 residues. CDR1 is MGHRA, CDR2 YSYEKL, per germline. CDR3: CASSQDPYQETQYF. CDR3 in DNA: TGCGCCAGCAGCCAAGATCCGTACCAAGAGACCCAGTACTTC.

This chain joins TRBV28 and TRBJ1-1; 7 positions match TRBD1. The ends lost 6 bases at V and 8 bases at J; junction bases unmatched: 18. The CDR3 has 16 residues. The germline CDR1 and CDR2 sequences are MDHEN and SYDVKM. The CDR3 bases are TGTGCCAGCAGCTTTTGGGGGGACAGCGACCATTCGGAAGCTTTCTTT. It yields the protein CASSFWGDSDHSEAFF.

The chain links TRBV24-1 to TRBJ2-3; no clear D gene. Trimming left V 8 bases short and J 0 bases short, with 8 bases between. CDR1 is KGHDR and CDR2 is SFDVKD in the germline V gene. This CDR3 has 13 amino acids. In DNA, the CDR3 is TGTGCCACCATGGCGCGGAGCACAGATACGCAGTATTTT. Protein sequence: CATMARSTDTQYF.

This rearrangement joins TRBV5-1 to TRBJ1-2; D unclear. The germline V gene has CDR1 SGHRS and CDR2 YFSETQ. The germline V and J ends were trimmed by 0 bases and 5 bases, with 5 bases remaining between them. The CDR3 totals 12 residues. The CDR3 DNA reads as TGCGCCAGCAGCTTGGAAGGGTATGGCTACACCTTC. This codes for CASSLEGYGYTF.

The gene calls are TRBV19 and TRBJ2-1; 9 bases are shared with TRBD2. The germline CDR1 and CDR2 sequences are LNHDA and SQIVND (reference sequence). V lost 1 base to trimming and J lost 8 bases; unmatched junction nucleotides: 6. CDR3 length equals 15 residues. The CDR3 region is CASSIGASGIDEQFF. The CDR3 DNA is TGTGCCAGTAGTATAGGGGCTAGCGGGATAGATGAGCAGTTCTTC.

This chain connects TRBV3-1 (or the pseudogene TRBV3-2) to TRBJ1-1; weak D call: TRBD1 (5 bases). Trimming stripped 4 bases from V and 6 bases from J, with 6 bases between. The CDR3 covers 11 residues. The germline V gene encodes CDR1 LGHDT and CDR2 YNNKEL (reference sequence). The CDR3 DNA reads TGTGCCAGCAGCCTGGGGGCTGAAGCTTTCTTT. Its translation is CASSLGAEAFF.

This sequence joins TRBV29-1 and TRBJ2-3, with a weak D call TRBD2 (5 bases). Germline V gives CDR1 SQVTM, CDR2 ANQGSEA. V was clipped by 4 bases and J by 6 bases, with 20 bases between them. The CDR3 is 15 residues long. In nucleotides, the CDR3 is TGCAGCGTTGTTAGTGGGCTAGCTGATTCGGATACGCAGTATTTT. Translation: CSVVSGLADSDTQYF.

The gene calls are TRBV6-6 and TRBJ2-7; D is undetermined. V gave up 2 bases and J gave up 2 bases, with 4 bases separating them. The germline CDR1 and CDR2 sequences are MNHNY and SVGAGI (reference sequence). The length of the CDR3 is 12 residues. The CDR3 reads CASSYTPYEQYF. The CDR3 region has the DNA TGTGCCAGCAGTTACACGCCCTACGAGCAGTACTTC.

The chain recombines TRBV14 with TRBJ2-7; 8 bases are shared with TRBD1. The CDR3 has 13 residues. The J segment lost 3 bases and the V segment lost 4 bases, leaving 2 bases of the junction unmatched. Germline CDR1 is SGHDN and CDR2 is FVKESK. Here the CDR3 reads CASSLDRGYEQYF. The CDR3 region has the DNA TGTGCCAGCAGCCTAGACAGGGGCTACGAGCAGTACTTC. Supplemented by reference TRBV14 and TRBJ2-7, the full variable domain reads EAGVTQFPSHSVIEKGQTVTLRCDPISGHDNLYWYRRVMGKEIKFLLHFVKESKQDESGMPNNRFLAERTGGTYSTLKVQPAELEDSGVYFCASSLDRGYEQYFGPGTRLTVT.

The chain employs TRBV6-5 and TRBJ1-5; D is ambiguous. Germline V gives CDR1 MNHEY, CDR2 SVGAGI. V shed 7 bases and J shed 0 bases, with 7 bases lying between them. The CDR3 sequence is 13 residues long. The CDR3 DNA sequence: TGTGCCAGCAACCCCTATAGCAATCAGCCCCAGCATTTT. This gives the protein CASNPYSNQPQHF.

This clone was seen only once. The chain has TRBV5-4 and TRBJ2-5; maybe TRBD2 (5 bases). This CDR3 is 15 amino acids long. Germline assignment: CDR1 SGHNT and CDR2 YYREEE (reference sequence). V lost 5 bases and J 5 bases, leaving 19 bases between the germline ends. This CDR3 is CASSAALGERETQYF. The DNA of the CDR3 is TGTGCCAGCAGTGCAGCGTTGGGAGAGCGGGAGACCCAGTACTTC.

The chain employs TRBV28 and TRBJ2-1; 13 nucleotides agree with TRBD2. This CDR3 has 14 amino acids. CDR1 and CDR2 (germline): MDHEN, SYDVKM. V was clipped by 7 bases and J by 12 bases; unmatched bases: 9. The CDR3: CASTTGTSGKGQFF. The CDR3 DNA is TGTGCCAGCACTACCGGGACTAGCGGGAAGGGGCAGTTCTTC.

The rearrangement joins TRBV18 to TRBJ1-5, with a weak D call TRBD1 (6 bases). Between the trimmed V and J ends, which lost 2 bases and 3 bases, there was a span of 11 bases. CDR1 KGHSH and CDR2 LQKENI come from the germline V gene. The CDR3 has 15 residues. The CDR3 is CASSPYREDNQPQHF. As DNA, the CDR3 is TGTGCCAGCTCACCATACAGGGAGGACAATCAGCCCCAGCATTTT.

The V call is TRBV21-1, the J call TRBJ2-7; the table's D call, TRBD1, was not checked against the DNA. TRBV21-1 has pseudogene status. CDR3 length: 15 amino acids. CDR3 in DNA: TGTGCCAGCAGCAAAGAGGGACAGACCATCTACGAGCAGTACTTC. As protein: CASSKEGQTIYEQYF.

This chain connects TRBV5-4 to TRBJ2-5; TRBD1 aligns across 9 bases. The germline CDR1 and CDR2 sequences are SGHNT and YYREEE (reference sequence). The CDR3 spans 15 residues. V shed 4 bases, J shed 5 bases, and the junction held 9 bases outside the gene matches. CDR3 DNA: TGTGCCAGCAGCCGTAAACAGGGGGCACAGGAGACCCAGTACTTC. This gives the protein CASSRKQGAQETQYF.

The chain employs TRBV10-3 and TRBJ2-2; the D gene could be TRBD1 or TRBD2 (5 bases each). V lost 10 bases and J 3 bases, leaving 18 bases between the germline ends. This CDR3 has 15 residues. CDR1 ENHRY and CDR2 SYGVKD come from the germline V gene. For the CDR3, the DNA is TGTGCCACCCGCCCTGGGGGATCCGACACCGGGGAGCTGTTTTTT. It yields the protein CATRPGGSDTGELFF.

In its sample, this clone was seen once. This chain joins TRBV7-8 and TRBJ2-3, with 11 bases identical to TRBD1. This CDR3 contains 18 residues. In germline, CDR1 is SGHVS, CDR2 FQNEAQ. J lost 2 bases, V lost 0 bases, and 7 bases had no gene match. CDR3: CASSLAMGTGGPTDTQYF. The CDR3 DNA reads TGTGCCAGCAGCTTAGCGATGGGGACAGGGGGGCCCACAGATACGCAGTATTTT. Drawing the rest from reference TRBV7-8 and TRBJ2-3, the complete variable domain is GAGVSQSPRYKVAKRGQDVALRCDPISGHVSLFWYQQALGQGPEFLTYFQNEAQLDKSGLPSDRFFAERPEGSVSTLKIQRTQQEDSAVYLCASSLAMGTGGPTDTQYFGPGTRLTVL.

The chain joins TRBV6-5 to TRBJ2-7, with 7 positions matching TRBD1. Looked up from germline, CDR1 is MNHEY and CDR2 is SVGAGI. The CDR3 consists of 14 residues. J lost 3 bases, V lost 6 bases, and 8 bases had no gene match. CDR3 sequence (DNA): TGTGCCAGCAGCGACCGGGACAGACACTACGAGCAGTACTTC. Encoded protein: CASSDRDRHYEQYF.